What follows are 15 T cell receptor beta chains derived from one specimen sequenced in a study of neurological immune-mediated disorders. TCRdb redid the calling of the 5' RACE reads with MiXCR, one entry per CDR3 protein. The sample contains about 80,000 distinct CDR3 sequences, more than 5% of which appear only once. The time point here: longitudinal time-point 2. Sequencing used PBMCs. These receptors originate from a woman aged 55 to 70 with multiple sclerosis.

The chain uses TRBV11-3 and TRBJ2-5; D assignment may be TRBD1 or TRBD2 (5 bases each). With 1 base removed from V and 0 bases from J, the gap between germline ends came to 12 bases. The CDR3 contains 16 residues. Germline loops: CDR1 SGHNT, CDR2 YENEEA. The CDR3 coding sequence is TGTGCCAGCAGCTTAGGGGACCGATTAAACCAAGAGACCCAGTACTTC. Its translation is CASSLGDRLNQETQYF.

This clonotype was observed a single time. The conserved phenylalanine or tryptophan is not found at the CDR3 terminus, so this likely reflects a read error. This chain joins TRBV7-8 and TRBJ2-7; TRBD1 agrees at 8 bases. CDR3 size: 14 residues. The germline V gene encodes CDR1 SGHVS and CDR2 FQNEAQ. The ends lost 6 bases at V and 3 bases at J; junction bases unmatched: 7. CDR3 bases: TGTGCCAGCAGTATGACAGGGGTATACTACGAGCAGTACCCC. Its translation is CASSMTGVYYEQYP.

In its sample, this clonotype was seen many times. The V and J genes are TRBV5-1 and TRBJ2-7; D possibly uses TRBD1 or TRBD2 (5 bases each). The V gene lost 4 bases and the J gene lost 2 bases, with 13 bases spanning the gap. The CDR3 is 14 residues long. Germline V CDR1 and CDR2: SGHRS, YFSETQ. The CDR3 DNA follows: TGCGCCAGCAGCAGGGACGCTCACGCCTACGAGCAGTACTTC. Amino acid sequence: CASSRDAHAYEQYF.

This clonotype was picked up many times. V and J are TRBV5-1 and TRBJ2-7, with 7 bases identical to TRBD2. Germline values: CDR1 SGHRS, CDR2 YFSETQ. J lost 5 bases, V lost 7 bases, and 6 bases had no gene match. This CDR3 spans 12 amino acids. Here the CDR3 DNA reads TGCGCCAGCGGGAGGGAAGGGAACGAGCAGTACTTC. It specifies CASGREGNEQYF. The variable domain in full, completed from reference TRBV5-1 and TRBJ2-7, reads KAGVTQTPRYLIKTRGQQVTLSCSPISGHRSVSWYQQTPGQGLQFLFEYFSETQRNKGNFPGRFSGRQFSNSRSEMNVSTLELGDSALYLCASGREGNEQYFGPGTRLTVT.

This clonotype has a count of ten or more. J is TRBJ2-7 and V is TRBV2; 7 bases map to TRBD1. Germline CDR1 SNHLY, CDR2 FYNNEI. V was clipped by 7 bases and J by 2 bases; unmatched bases: 11. CDR3 size: 15 residues. CDR3 nucleotide sequence: TGTGCCAGCACCCCTTCGTGGGGACAGCCCTACGAGCAGTACTTC. Protein: CASTPSWGQPYEQYF.

This clonotype appeared a single time. A clone one base away is much larger, so this may be a read error. This chain links TRBV20-1 with TRBJ1-5, with D possibly matching TRBD1 (5 bases). Germline CDR1 is DFQATT and CDR2 is SNEGSKA (reference sequence). V was clipped by 2 bases and J by 4 bases, with 24 bases between them. The CDR3 length is 18 residues. CDR3 in DNA: TGCAGTGCTAGAAAACCAGACGGCCATGGGCGGGGGAATCAGCCCCAGCATTTT. Translation gives CSARKPDGHGRGNQPQHF.

This clonotype appeared a few times. The rearrangement links TRBV12-3 or TRBV12-4 to TRBJ2-7; 7 bases align to TRBD1. Germline trimming cut 7 bases from V and 6 bases from J; bases unmatched to any gene: 15. This CDR3 spans 15 amino acids. The CDR3 region is CASTAAGTEGREQYF. In DNA, the CDR3 is TGTGCCAGCACCGCGGCAGGGACAGAGGGACGCGAGCAGTACTTC.

This clonotype was observed many times. V usage is TRBV20-1 and J usage is TRBJ2-1; D possibly corresponds to TRBD2 (6 bases). Trimming left V 0 bases short and J 9 bases short, with 18 bases between. The germline gives CDR1 DFQATT, CDR2 SNEGSKA (reference sequence). This CDR3 spans 15 amino acids. For the CDR3, the DNA is TGCAGTGCTAGAGATCGAGGCGGGAAGAACCCTGAGCAGTTCTTC. It encodes CSARDRGGKNPEQFF.

This clonotype was detected many times. V usage is TRBV12-3 or TRBV12-4 and J usage is TRBJ1-4; D possibly corresponds to TRBD1 (5 bases). The V end lost 3 bases, the J end lost 9 bases, and 20 bases lay between the germline ends. The CDR3 is 16 amino acids. The chain's CDR3 is CASSFQAGRRMQKLFF. The CDR3 region has the DNA TGTGCCAGCAGTTTTCAGGCGGGGCGGAGAATGCAAAAACTGTTTTTT.

This clonotype has ten or more counts. The J gene is TRBJ1-1, the V gene TRBV20-1; 10 bases fit TRBD1. The junction had 13 bases not matched to a gene; V was cut back by 5 bases and J by 7 bases. Germline CDR1 DFQATT, CDR2 SNEGSKA (reference sequence). The CDR3 runs to 15 residues. The CDR3 nucleotides read TGCAGTGCTCACCTGCTTCGGACAGGGGGGGTTGAAGCTTTCTTT. As protein: CSAHLLRTGGVEAFF.

This clonotype appeared many times. The genes are TRBV20-1 and TRBJ1-6; D not resolved. The CDR3 sequence is 17 residues long. CDR1 and CDR2 from the germline V gene are DFQATT and SNEGSKA (reference sequence). V gave up 6 bases and J gave up 0 bases, with 18 bases separating them. The chain's CDR3 is CSAKSVGSSSYNSPLHF. The CDR3, as DNA: TGCAGTGCGAAGAGCGTGGGCAGTAGCTCCTATAATTCACCCCTCCACTTT.

The chain carries TRBV5-1 and TRBJ2-7; D might be TRBD1 (5 bases). The V and J ends lost 4 bases and 5 bases respectively, with 13 bases between them. Germline V gene data show CDR1 as SGHRS and CDR2 as YFSETQ. The length of the CDR3 is 13 residues. The CDR3: CASSLWTSDEQYF. For the CDR3, the DNA is TGCGCCAGCAGCCTATGGACATCCGACGAGCAGTACTTC.

This clonotype has at least ten counts. V usage is TRBV5-1 and J usage is TRBJ1-4; 7 bases match TRBD1. V lost 5 bases, J lost 3 bases, and 7 bases stayed unmatched. Germline values: CDR1 SGHRS, CDR2 YFSETQ. This CDR3 is 15 amino acids long. The CDR3 reads CASRRGLEANEKLFF. As DNA, the CDR3 is TGCGCCAGCAGGAGGGGGCTGGAGGCTAATGAAAAACTGTTTTTT.

This clonotype came up many times. The genes are TRBV29-1 and TRBJ1-1; 8 nucleotides line up with TRBD1. Trimming cost V 5 bases and J 1 base; bases outside gene matches: 9. The CDR3 has 15 amino acids. The germline gives CDR1 SQVTM, CDR2 ANQGSEA. For the CDR3, the DNA is TGCAGCGTTCTGGACACAGGGGGTTGGAACACTGAAGCTTTCTTT. Translating gives CSVLDTGGWNTEAFF.

The sample holds many counts of this clonotype. The chain carries TRBV20-1 and TRBJ2-4; D call uncertain. This CDR3 has 14 residues. The V end was cut by 3 bases, the J end by 0 bases, with 9 bases between. The germline CDR1 and CDR2 sequences are DFQATT and SNEGSKA (reference sequence). DNA of the CDR3: TGCAGTGCTAGCCCCCCCCTAGCCAAAAACATTCAGTACTTC. This sequence encodes CSASPPLAKNIQYF.